This T cell receptor beta chain is from a study of beta chain features in type 1 diabetes. A heparinised blood draw that averaged about 100 mL was obtained once from each donor. Markers CD45RO/CCR7/CD25/CD127/CD95/CD27 served to sort CD4+ naive, central memory, regulatory and stem cell-like memory cells. Points from the study as a whole: Type 1 diabetes patients had VDJ junctions that carried fewer insertions and more deletions. Among all four CD4+ subsets, Type 1 diabetes patients had TCRB CDR3s that were moderately but significantly shorter.

The investigators reverse transcribed all of the isolated RNA, so they sequenced expressed TCRB transcripts. Clones were read by immunoSEQ multiplex PCR, and TCRdb kept only the in-frame ones, dropping some. The table lists approximately 250,000 clones, 20% to 25% of them singletons. The CDR3 runs 13 residues. Germline values: CDR1 GTSNPN, CDR2 SVGIG (reference sequence). Between the trimmed V and J ends, which lost 1 base and 1 base, there was a span of 7 bases. A remark on this clone: Its antigen remains unknown.

The chain recombines TRBV30 with TRBJ1-1; D not resolved. The sample consisted of naive CD4+ T cells from blood. The clonotype was recovered from a woman under 40 with type 1 diabetes. The CDR3 region has the DNA TGTGCCTGGAGTGGTCACAAGAACACTGAAGCTTTCTTT. Protein: CAWSGHKNTEAFF.